Listed here are 27 T cell receptor beta chains from one sample, sequenced in a study of breast tumors, draining lymph nodes, adjacent tissues. One entry per CDR3 protein, called by TCRdb with MiXCR from the multiplex PCR reads. The repertoire holds 200,000 to 250,000 distinct CDR3 sequences, with nearly 35% as singletons. Breast cancer patients provided tissue from their axillary draining lymph nodes. The sample comprised axillary lymph node tissue. These receptors were taken from a female donor with breast cancer. Some clones in this sample may be carry-over from other donors' samples.

This clonotype was picked up many times. This sequence joins TRBV7-3 and TRBJ2-7; D unresolved. V lost 8 bases and J 1 base, leaving 12 bases between the germline ends. This CDR3 comprises 13 residues. Germline lookup yields CDR1 SGHTA and CDR2 FQGTGA. The CDR3 sequence: CASAIGQSYEQYF. Written as DNA, the CDR3 is TGTGCCAGCGCAATCGGGCAGTCCTACGAGCAGTACTTC.

This clonotype was seen repeatedly, ten times or more. This sequence joins TRBV7-3 and TRBJ2-3; tentatively, D is TRBD2 (6 bases). The CDR3 sequence is 17 residues long. The V and J ends lost 1 base and 0 bases respectively, with 14 bases between them. Germline CDR1 and CDR2: SGHTA and FQGTGA. In nucleotides, the CDR3 is TGTGCCAGCAGCTTAAAGGGCGGAGGGTCGAGCACAGATACGCAGTATTTT. Protein: CASSLKGGGSSTDTQYF.

V gene TRBV20-1 combines with J gene TRBJ2-7, with 7 positions matching TRBD1. Losses at the gene ends were 5 bases for V and 0 bases for J; bases not matched to a gene: 4. The CDR3 sequence is 13 residues long. Germline V gene lookup returns CDR1 DFQATT and CDR2 SNEGSKA (reference sequence). Written as DNA, the CDR3 is TGCAGTGCTTTCGGGGACAGCTCCTACGAGCAGTACTTC. This gives the protein CSAFGDSSYEQYF.

This clonotype occurred a few times. The chain is built from TRBV7-2 and TRBJ2-3; a weak D match, TRBD1 (5 bases). V lost 5 bases to trimming and J lost 3 bases, with 9 bases between them. This CDR3 is built from 13 residues. The germline V gene encodes CDR1 SGHTA and CDR2 FQGNSA. DNA of the CDR3: TGTGCCAGCAGCCCCTACAGGACAGATACGCAGTATTTT. Translation gives CASSPYRTDTQYF. Full variable domain (missing parts from reference TRBV7-2 and TRBJ2-3): GAGVSQSPSNKVTEKGKDVELRCDPISGHTALYWYRQSLGQGLEFLIYFQGNSAPDKSGLPSDRFSAERTGGSVSTLTIQRTQQEDSAVYLCASSPYRTDTQYFGPGTRLTVL.

The rearrangement joins TRBV29-1 to TRBJ1-2, with D perhaps matching TRBD1 (5 bases). The CDR3 runs 12 residues. The V and J ends lost 8 bases and 4 bases respectively, with 14 bases between them. Germline V gene data show CDR1 as SQVTM and CDR2 as ANQGSEA. The CDR3 protein is CSTEPGIYGYTF. The DNA of the CDR3 is TGCAGCACGGAACCAGGGATCTATGGCTACACCTTC.

This clonotype was observed many times. The chain carries TRBV2 and TRBJ1-3; maybe TRBD1 (5 bases). This CDR3 has 14 amino acids. V dropped 7 bases and J dropped 8 bases, with 18 bases sitting between them. The germline V gene encodes CDR1 SNHLY and CDR2 FYNNEI. CDR3 sequence: CASTATATGYTIYF. As DNA, the CDR3 is TGTGCCAGCACTGCGACAGCTACGGGATACACCATATATTTT.

The V and J genes are TRBV5-6 and TRBJ2-1, with a possible D match to TRBD2 (7 bases). The CDR3 runs 18 residues. Trimming took 0 bases from V and 8 from J, leaving 24 bases between them. In germline, CDR1 is SGHDT, CDR2 YYEEEE. The CDR3 region has the DNA TGTGCCAGCAGCTTGGTCGGGGGGCGAACGGGGTATGACCATGAGCAGTTCTTC. This codes for CASSLVGGRTGYDHEQFF.

V and J are TRBV3-1 and TRBJ1-4; D gene ambiguous. V was shortened by 3 bases and J by 11 bases, with 19 bases between the two germline ends. The CDR3 is 15 residues long. CDR1 LGHDT and CDR2 YNNKEL come from the germline V gene (reference sequence). CDR3 protein: CASSQESIRTRKLFF. The CDR3 DNA reads TGTGCCAGCAGCCAGGAGTCGATACGGACTAGGAAACTGTTTTTT.

This clonotype has at least ten counts. The chain has TRBV4-2 and TRBJ2-3; D unclear. Trimming took 4 bases from V and 2 from J, leaving 13 bases between them. This CDR3 spans 15 amino acids. Germline values: CDR1 LGHNA, CDR2 YNFKEQ. The CDR3 DNA follows: TGTGCCAGCAGCCCCCGGGTGGGTCTCACAGATACGCAGTATTTT. Translated, it gives CASSPRVGLTDTQYF.

The rearrangement joins TRBV5-1 to TRBJ1-3; 7 nucleotides agree with TRBD1. After removal of 4 bases from V and 0 bases from J, the junction contained 13 bases not matched to a gene. The germline CDR1 and CDR2 sequences are SGHRS and YFSETQ. CDR3 length: 18 amino acids. CDR3 loop: CASSPLWDSLPSGNTIYF. The CDR3 coding sequence is TGCGCCAGCAGCCCTCTTTGGGACAGCCTTCCCTCTGGAAACACCATATATTTT. Complete variable domain (other parts from reference TRBV5-1 and TRBJ1-3): KAGVTQTPRYLIKTRGQQVTLSCSPISGHRSVSWYQQTPGQGLQFLFEYFSETQRNKGNFPGRFSGRQFSNSRSEMNVSTLELGDSALYLCASSPLWDSLPSGNTIYFGEGSWLTVV.

This clonotype turned up a few times. This chain uses TRBV3-1 with TRBJ1-4; D is ambiguous. CDR3 length equals 15 residues. The ends were cut back, 0 bases at V and 3 bases at J, with 8 bases in the middle. Per germline, CDR1 LGHDT and CDR2 YNNKEL (reference sequence). CDR3 loop: CASSQDPRANEKLFF. In DNA, the CDR3 is TGTGCCAGCAGCCAAGACCCAAGGGCTAATGAAAAACTGTTTTTT. The variable domain in full, completed from reference TRBV3-1 and TRBJ1-4, reads DTAVSQTPKYLVTQMGNDKSIKCEQNLGHDTMYWYKQDSKKFLKIMFSYNNKELIINETVPNRFSPKSPDKAHLNLHINSLELGDSAVYFCASSQDPRANEKLFFGSGTQLSVL.

For this clonotype: One end of the junction varies from germline; a read error may be responsible. The V gene is TRBV15, the J gene TRBJ2-7; D is perhaps TRBD1 (6 bases). This CDR3 is built from 14 residues. CDR1 and CDR2 from the germline V gene are LNHNV and YYDKDF (reference sequence). The CDR3 coding sequence is TGTGCCACCAGCAGATCGGCCCGCCAGGGGATGGAGTGCTTC. It codes for CATSRSARQGMECF.

CDR3 region: CASSSQGTPGTDTQYF. The CDR3 coding sequence is TGTGCCAGCAGTTCCCAGGGAACCCCAGGCACAGATACGCAGTATTTT. The V call is TRBV6-2 or TRBV6-3, the J call TRBJ2-3; D may be TRBD1 (5 bases). Germline CDR1 MNHEY, CDR2 SVGEGT. The V end was cut by 4 bases, the J end by 1 base, with 15 bases between. The length of the CDR3 is 16 residues.

The gene calls are TRBV20-1 and TRBJ1-4; 12 positions agree with TRBD1. CDR1 DFQATT and CDR2 SNEGSKA come from the germline V gene (reference sequence). The ends lost 6 bases at V and 7 bases at J; junction bases unmatched: 3. This CDR3 has 13 residues. Here the CDR3 DNA reads TGCAGTGCCTCGGGACAGGGGGCTGAAAAACTGTTTTTT. Encoded protein: CSASGQGAEKLFF.

This clonotype was counted many times. This chain uses TRBV6-5 with TRBJ1-2; D is uncertain. Per germline, CDR1 MNHEY and CDR2 SVGAGI. V shed 5 bases and J shed 5 bases, with 21 bases lying between them. The CDR3 contains 16 residues. For the CDR3, the DNA is TGTGCCAGCAGTCCTCCTCCTGGACGGGGAGATTATGGCTACACCTTC. Protein: CASSPPPGRGDYGYTF.

Points on this clonotype: A read error may be the cause here, since a much bigger clone is one base away. The chain is built from TRBV20-1 and TRBJ2-2, with 10 bases lining up with TRBD2. V lost 0 bases to trimming and J lost 4 bases; unmatched junction nucleotides: 5. Per germline, CDR1 DFQATT and CDR2 SNEGSKA (reference sequence). This CDR3 is 16 amino acids long. The DNA for the CDR3 is TGCAGTGCTAGAGATACTAGCGGGATTACCACCGGGGAGCTGTTTTTT. Encoded protein: CSARDTSGITTGELFF.

This clonotype was counted ten times or more. The rearrangement uses TRBV7-2 and TRBJ1-6; 7 bases are a match to TRBD1. The germline V gene encodes CDR1 SGHTA and CDR2 FQGNSA. V trimming: 4 bases; J trimming: 9 bases; junction bases outside the gene matches: 6. The CDR3 contains 14 residues. In nucleotides, the CDR3 is TGTGCCAGCAGCTCACGGACAGGCCGTTCACCCCTCCACTTT. Protein sequence: CASSSRTGRSPLHF.

This clonotype was seen at least ten times. The chain has TRBV19 and TRBJ2-3; D unclear. This CDR3 is 16 amino acids long. Germline V lookup: CDR1 LNHDA, CDR2 SQIVND (reference sequence). V was cut by 5 bases and J by 4 bases, with 19 bases left in between. In DNA, the CDR3 is TGTGCCAGTAGTTTAGGTGAGACATGGGCTGCAGATACGCAGTATTTT. Protein product: CASSLGETWAADTQYF.

In this sample, this clonotype turned up many times. The rearrangement joins TRBV10-3 to TRBJ2-3, with 9 nucleotides matching TRBD2. The germline V gene encodes CDR1 ENHRY and CDR2 SYGVKD. V was clipped by 4 bases and J by 2 bases; unmatched bases: 7. The CDR3 runs to 16 residues. The CDR3 sequence: CAISATAGGPTDTQYF. Written as DNA, the CDR3 is TGTGCCATCAGTGCCACGGCGGGAGGGCCCACAGATACGCAGTATTTT.

This clonotype was seen ten or more times. This rearrangement joins TRBV29-1 to TRBJ1-2, with 8 bases fitting TRBD1. Trimming at V came to 6 bases and at J to 4 bases, leaving 4 bases not matched to a gene. CDR3 length: 12 amino acids. Germline-derived CDR1 and CDR2 are SQVTM and ANQGSEA. CDR3 loop: CSVEGQAYGYTF. The CDR3 DNA follows: TGCAGCGTCGAGGGACAGGCCTATGGCTACACCTTC. Full variable domain (remainder filled in from reference TRBV29-1 and TRBJ1-2): SAVISQKPSRDICQRGTSLTIQCQVDSQVTMMFWYRQQPGQSLTLIATANQGSEATYESGFVIDKFPISRPNLTFSTLTVSNMSPEDSSIYLCSVEGQAYGYTFGSGTRLTVV.

In its sample, this clonotype was seen many times. The CDR3 is CASSEGRQNGYTF. DNA for the CDR3: TGTGCCAGCAGTGAAGGTCGACAGAATGGCTACACCTTC. This chain connects TRBV2 to TRBJ1-2; perhaps TRBD1 as D (5 bases). The V and J ends lost 1 base and 6 bases respectively, with 9 bases between them. The CDR3 is made up of 13 amino acids. Germline V gives CDR1 SNHLY, CDR2 FYNNEI.

This clonotype was seen ten or more times. The gene calls are TRBV11-2 and TRBJ2-1, with D perhaps being TRBD1 or TRBD2 (6 bases each). V lost 0 bases and J 9 bases, leaving 9 bases between the germline ends. The CDR3 runs 13 residues. The V gene's germline CDR1 is SGHAT and CDR2 FQNNGV. The CDR3 bases are TGTGCCAGCAGCTTAGATTGGGGGGCTGAGCAGTTCTTC. Protein sequence: CASSLDWGAEQFF.

This clonotype was detected ten times or more. The chain recombines TRBV20-1 with TRBJ1-2; tentatively, D is TRBD1 (5 bases). Germline assignment: CDR1 DFQATT and CDR2 SNEGSKA (reference sequence). CDR3 length: 12 residues. V was trimmed by 5 bases and J by 0 bases, leaving 7 bases between them. The DNA of the CDR3 is TGCAGTGCTCGGACACCTAACTATGGCTACACCTTC. As protein: CSARTPNYGYTF.

This clonotype came up many times. The genes are TRBV6-6 and TRBJ2-7; 10 bases are a match to TRBD1. The V gene end was trimmed by 2 bases and the J gene end by 2 bases; junction bases not matched to a gene: 3. In germline, CDR1 is MNHNY, CDR2 SVGAGI (reference sequence). The CDR3 length is 15 residues. CDR3 protein: CASSYPGQGAYEQYF. DNA of the CDR3: TGTGCCAGCAGTTACCCCGGACAGGGGGCCTACGAGCAGTACTTC.

This clonotype was counted many times. The rearrangement links TRBV7-8 to TRBJ2-6, with TRBD2 matching over 13 bases. The CDR3 consists of 18 residues. The V gene end was trimmed by 4 bases and the J gene end by 0 bases; junction bases not matched to a gene: 3. Looked up from germline, CDR1 is SGHVS and CDR2 is FQNEAQ. The CDR3 reads CASSSGTSGNSGANVLTF. As DNA, the CDR3 is TGTGCCAGCAGCTCAGGGACTAGCGGGAACTCTGGGGCCAACGTCCTGACTTTC.

The table lists this clonotype with a few counts. It may be a read error: a sequence one base away is much more abundant. The chain couples TRBV20-1 to TRBJ2-3; TRBD2 might be the D (6 bases). The CDR3 totals 15 residues. V lost 4 bases to trimming and J lost 1 base, with 15 bases between them. Looked up from germline, CDR1 is DFQATT and CDR2 is SNEGSKA (reference sequence). The CDR3 DNA sequence: TGCAGTGCTACCCCTCTCGGCGGGGGCACAGATACGCAGTATTTT. It yields the protein CSATPLGGGTDTQYF.

The V and J genes are TRBV27 and TRBJ2-5; TRBD2 matches at 10 bases. Per germline, CDR1 MNHEY and CDR2 SMNVEV (reference sequence). Trimming cost V 5 bases and J 6 bases; bases outside gene matches: 3. CDR3 length: 13 residues. CDR3 region: CASSKREGQTQYF. CDR3 in DNA: TGTGCCAGCAGTAAGCGGGAGGGCCAGACCCAGTACTTC.